A few counts support the clone carrying this T cell receptor (beta chain). As yet, its antigen is unknown. These data originate in a study of blood T cells in healthy people across ages. Whole-study results and caveats: Per million T cells, TCR beta diversity dropped roughly linearly as age increased. Higher diversity and more naive CD4+ cells were features of long-lived donors, compared to aged donors.

A second about 6 to 12 cycle PCR used barcoded and J-beta primers. Each CDR3 protein gets one entry after TCRdb re-called the 5' RACE reads with MiXCR. This sample yields 700,000 to 800,000 distinct CDR3 sequences, of which 40% to 45% are seen a single time; under 25% belongs to the top ten. Trimming took 0 bases from V and 0 from J, leaving 12 bases between them. CDR1 is SGHRS, CDR2 YFSETQ, per germline. The CDR3 length is 16 residues. This TCR was sampled from a woman aged 55-70 years in good health. V is TRBV5-1 and J is TRBJ2-5; D may match TRBD1 or TRBD2 (5 bases each). The specimen sequenced was blood. Here the CDR3 reads CASSLGGPTHQETQYF. DNA for the CDR3: TGCGCCAGCAGCTTGGGGGGACCTACTCACCAAGAGACCCAGTACTTC.